This entry lists 10 T cell receptor beta chains sequenced from one sample in a study of CD8 T cells in ankylosing spondylitis. TCRdb ran MiXCR on the 5' RACE reads and lists one entry per CDR3 protein. In the table there are more than 150,000 distinct CDR3 sequences, around 13% of which are singletons. The source material was blood, either unsorted or a sorted T cell fraction (not recorded which). These receptors were obtained from a female donor with ankylosing spondylitis or in good health (not recorded which).

This clonotype was found many times. This rearrangement joins TRBV5-4 to TRBJ2-1; 7 bases are shared with TRBD2. CDR1 and CDR2 from the germline V gene are SGHNT and YYREEE (reference sequence). Trimming took 7 bases from V and 8 from J; bases not matched to a gene: 18. This CDR3 is 16 amino acids long. CDR3 sequence reads: CASALGGRAKMDEQFF. CDR3 sequence (DNA): TGTGCCAGCGCCTTGGGGGGGAGGGCCAAGATGGATGAGCAGTTCTTC.

This clonotype was observed many times. The chain carries TRBV18 and TRBJ1-1; D is unresolved. This CDR3 contains 11 residues. The V gene's germline CDR1 is KGHSH and CDR2 LQKENI. Between the trimmed V and J ends, which lost 6 bases and 8 bases, there was a span of 10 bases. The CDR3 DNA reads TGTGCCAGCTCCGGGGAGACGGAAGCTTTCTTT. Its protein is CASSGETEAFF.

This clonotype was found many times. The V gene is TRBV14, the J gene TRBJ1-4; D gene unclear. CDR3 size: 15 residues. Trimming took 0 bases from V and 0 from J, leaving 5 bases between them. The V gene's germline CDR1 is SGHDN and CDR2 FVKESK. In DNA form, the CDR3 reads TGTGCCAGCAGCCAAGATTGGGCAACTAATGAAAAACTGTTTTTT. It is translated as CASSQDWATNEKLFF.

V usage is TRBV7-2 and J usage is TRBJ1-4, with TRBD1 identical over 7 bases. The trim removed 5 bases at V and 8 bases at J, leaving 17 bases unmatched. Germline lookup yields CDR1 SGHTA and CDR2 FQGNSA. This CDR3 is 17 amino acids long. CDR3 residues: CASSASSGTALKEKLFF. CDR3 in DNA: TGTGCCAGCAGCGCTTCCTCCGGGACAGCCCTTAAGGAAAAACTGTTTTTT.

This clonotype was detected many times. The chain employs TRBV24-1 and TRBJ2-7; 8 nucleotides agree with TRBD2. CDR1 and CDR2 (germline): KGHDR, SFDVKD. J lost 0 bases, V lost 2 bases, and 2 bases had no gene match. CDR3 length: 15 residues. This CDR3 reads CATSDSSGRSYEQYF. The CDR3 DNA is TGTGCCACCAGTGATTCTAGCGGGCGCTCCTACGAGCAGTACTTC.

The rearrangement joins TRBV7-3 to TRBJ2-1, with 7 positions matching TRBD2. This CDR3 comprises 12 residues. From germline, CDR1 is SGHTA and CDR2 FQGTGA. The V and J ends lost 2 bases and 16 bases, in that order; junction bases with no gene match: 8. CDR3 nucleotide sequence: TGTGCCAGCAGCTTATTTGCGGGAGATCTCTTCTTC. This translates into CASSLFAGDLFF. Full variable domain (outside the CDR3, taken from reference TRBV7-3 and TRBJ2-1): GAGVSQTPSNKVTEKGKYVELRCDPISGHTALYWYRQSLGQGPEFLIYFQGTGAADDSGLPNDRFFAVRPEGSVSTLKIQRTERGDSAVYLCASSLFAGDLFFGPGTRLTVL.

Comment on this clonotype: A much larger clone differs by one base, so this may be a read error. V usage is TRBV20-1 and J usage is TRBJ1-3, with a possible D match to TRBD1 (6 bases). In germline, CDR1 is DFQATT, CDR2 SNEGSKA (reference sequence). The length of the CDR3 is 15 residues. The CDR3 here is CSARVGTNSGTTIYF. The DNA of the CDR3 is TGCAGTGCTAGAGTAGGGACAAACTCTGGAACCACCATATATTTT.

In this sample, this clonotype turned up many times. CDR3 amino acids: CASSQGPESYEQYF. CDR3 coding DNA: TGCGCCAGCAGCCAAGGTCCGGAGTCCTACGAGCAGTACTTC. V and J are TRBV4-3 and TRBJ2-7; D remains ambiguous. V was shortened by 1 base and J by 1 base, with 8 bases between the two germline ends. The CDR3 has 14 residues. Germline assignment: CDR1 LGHNA and CDR2 YSLEER.

At least ten counts were recorded for this clonotype. The chain has TRBV20-1 and TRBJ2-5; D is undetermined. Germline-derived CDR1 and CDR2 are DFQATT and SNEGSKA (reference sequence). The CDR3 is made up of 13 amino acids. Trimming pared 5 bases from V and 5 bases from J, leaving 15 bases between. CDR3 sequence reads: CSAGTSHGETQYF. The CDR3 DNA follows: TGCAGTGCTGGAACCAGCCATGGGGAGACCCAGTACTTC.

The chain carries TRBV29-1 and TRBJ1-1; 8 positions match TRBD1. Germline lookup yields CDR1 SQVTM and CDR2 ANQGSEA. J gave up 3 bases and V 6 bases, and 3 bases lay outside the gene matches. CDR3 length equals 12 residues. Here the CDR3 reads CSVDRGDTEAFF. The CDR3 nucleotides read TGCAGCGTCGACAGGGGTGACACTGAAGCTTTCTTT. Full variable domain (rest looked up from reference TRBV29-1 and TRBJ1-1): SAVISQKPSRDICQRGTSLTIQCQVDSQVTMMFWYRQQPGQSLTLIATANQGSEATYESGFVIDKFPISRPNLTFSTLTVSNMSPEDSSIYLCSVDRGDTEAFFGQGTRLTVV.